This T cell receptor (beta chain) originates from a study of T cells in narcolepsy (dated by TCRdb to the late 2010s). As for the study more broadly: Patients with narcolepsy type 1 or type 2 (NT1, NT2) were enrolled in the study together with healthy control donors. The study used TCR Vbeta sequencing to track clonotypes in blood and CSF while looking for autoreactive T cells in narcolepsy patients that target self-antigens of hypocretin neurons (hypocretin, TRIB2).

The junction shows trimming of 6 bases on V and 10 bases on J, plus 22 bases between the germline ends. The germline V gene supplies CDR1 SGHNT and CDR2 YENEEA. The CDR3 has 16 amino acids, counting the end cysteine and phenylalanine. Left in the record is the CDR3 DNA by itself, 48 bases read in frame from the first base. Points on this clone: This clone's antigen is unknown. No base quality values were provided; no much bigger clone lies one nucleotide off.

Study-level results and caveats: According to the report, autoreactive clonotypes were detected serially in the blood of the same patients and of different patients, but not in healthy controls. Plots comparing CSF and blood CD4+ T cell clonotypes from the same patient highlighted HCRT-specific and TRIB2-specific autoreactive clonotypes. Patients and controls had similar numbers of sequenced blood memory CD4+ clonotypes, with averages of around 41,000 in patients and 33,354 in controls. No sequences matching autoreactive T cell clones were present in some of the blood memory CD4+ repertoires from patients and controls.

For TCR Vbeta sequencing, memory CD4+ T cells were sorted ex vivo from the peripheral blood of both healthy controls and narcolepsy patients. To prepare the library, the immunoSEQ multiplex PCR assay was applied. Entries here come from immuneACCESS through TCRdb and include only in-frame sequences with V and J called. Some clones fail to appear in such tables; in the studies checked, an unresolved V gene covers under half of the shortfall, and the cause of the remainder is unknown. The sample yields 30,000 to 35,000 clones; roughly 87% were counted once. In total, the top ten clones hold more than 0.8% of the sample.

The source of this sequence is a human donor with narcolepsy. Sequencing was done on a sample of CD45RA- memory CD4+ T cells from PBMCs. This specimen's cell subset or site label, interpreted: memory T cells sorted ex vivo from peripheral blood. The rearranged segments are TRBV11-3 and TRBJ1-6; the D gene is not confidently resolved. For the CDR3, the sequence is CASSSGRGEGRSPLHF. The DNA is TGTGCCAGCAGTTCCGGACGCGGAGAAGGGCGATCACCCCTCCACTTT. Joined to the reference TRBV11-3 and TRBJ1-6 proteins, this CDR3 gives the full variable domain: EAGVVQSPRYKIIEKKQPVAFWCNPISGHNTLYWYLQNLGQGPELLIRYENEEAVDDSQLPKDRFSAERLKGVDSTLKIQPAELGDSAVYLCASSSGRGEGRSPLHFGNGTRLTVT.